Below, one T cell receptor beta chain is given with its context. The entry originates in a study of blood T cell repertoires in COVID-19. Sequencing used immunoSEQ multiplex PCR; TCRdb keeps in-frame clones, though not all of them. The sample carries around 150,000 clones, 70% to 85% recorded once. The CDR3 extends over 14 amino acids. V was cut by 0 bases and J by 7 bases, with 13 bases left in between. From germline, CDR1 is LNHNV and CDR2 YYDKDF (reference sequence). The sequenced sample consisted of peripheral blood. The sequence was obtained from a woman in her forties with COVID-19, enrolled during active disease. The chain uses TRBV15 and TRBJ2-7; D unresolved. Written as DNA, the CDR3 is TGTGCCACCAGCAGAGATCCCGGGTCAGAAGAGCAGTACGTC. As protein: CATSRDPGSEEQYV.